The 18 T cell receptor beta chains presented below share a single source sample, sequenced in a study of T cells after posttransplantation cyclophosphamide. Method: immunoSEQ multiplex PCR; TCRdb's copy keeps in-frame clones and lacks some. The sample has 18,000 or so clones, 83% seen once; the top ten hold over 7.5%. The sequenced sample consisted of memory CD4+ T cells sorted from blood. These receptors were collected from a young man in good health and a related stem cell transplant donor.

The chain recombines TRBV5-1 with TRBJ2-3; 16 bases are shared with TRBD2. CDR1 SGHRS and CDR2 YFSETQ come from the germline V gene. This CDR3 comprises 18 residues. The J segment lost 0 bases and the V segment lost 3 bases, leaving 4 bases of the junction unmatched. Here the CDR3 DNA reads TGCGCCAGCAGCTCGGGACTAGCGGGGGGGCCTAGCACAGATACGCAGTATTTT. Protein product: CASSSGLAGGPSTDTQYF.

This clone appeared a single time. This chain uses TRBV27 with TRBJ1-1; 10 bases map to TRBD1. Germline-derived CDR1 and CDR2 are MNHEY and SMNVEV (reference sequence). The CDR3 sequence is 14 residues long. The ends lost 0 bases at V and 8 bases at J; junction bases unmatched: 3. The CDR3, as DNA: TGTGCCAGCAGTTTATCGGGGGGACAGGGGGAAGCTTTCTTT. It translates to CASSLSGGQGEAFF.

In DNA, the CDR3 is TGTGCCAGCCATCCGGGACTAGCGGGACTTAGCTCCTACAATGAGCAGTTCTTC. Translating gives CASHPGLAGLSSYNEQFF. The chain employs TRBV11-1 and TRBJ2-1; 13 nucleotides line up with TRBD2. V was pared by 8 bases and J by 0 bases, with 10 bases of the junction left unmatched. The germline gives CDR1 SGHAT, CDR2 FQDESV (reference sequence). This CDR3 has 18 amino acids.

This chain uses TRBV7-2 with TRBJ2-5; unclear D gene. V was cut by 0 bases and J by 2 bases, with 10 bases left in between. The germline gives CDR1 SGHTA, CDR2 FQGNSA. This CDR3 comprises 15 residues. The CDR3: CASSLAHSPQETQYF. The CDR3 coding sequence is TGTGCCAGCAGCTTAGCGCACAGTCCTCAAGAGACCCAGTACTTC.

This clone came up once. The CDR3 nucleotides read TGTGCCAGCACCTCCGGGCGGGCTAGCGGGGCCTACGAGCAGTACTTC. Translating it yields CASTSGRASGAYEQYF. V usage is TRBV5-5 and J usage is TRBJ2-7, with 9 bases that match TRBD2. The junction had 12 bases not matched to a gene; V was cut back by 6 bases and J by 2 bases. CDR1 is SGHKS and CDR2 is YYEKEE in the germline V gene (reference sequence). The length of the CDR3 is 16 residues.

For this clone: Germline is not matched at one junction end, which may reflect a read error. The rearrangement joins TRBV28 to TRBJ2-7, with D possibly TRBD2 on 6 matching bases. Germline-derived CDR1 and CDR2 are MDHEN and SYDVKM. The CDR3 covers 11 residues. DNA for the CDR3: TGTGCCACATTCGGGGGTGGTAAAATTTTCTTC. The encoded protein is CATFGGGKIFF.

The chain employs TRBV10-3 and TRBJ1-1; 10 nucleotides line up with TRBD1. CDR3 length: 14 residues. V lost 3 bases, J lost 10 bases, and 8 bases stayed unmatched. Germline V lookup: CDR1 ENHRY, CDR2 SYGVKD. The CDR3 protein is CAISESGTGEGAFF. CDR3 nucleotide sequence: TGTGCCATCAGTGAAAGCGGGACAGGGGAGGGAGCTTTCTTT.

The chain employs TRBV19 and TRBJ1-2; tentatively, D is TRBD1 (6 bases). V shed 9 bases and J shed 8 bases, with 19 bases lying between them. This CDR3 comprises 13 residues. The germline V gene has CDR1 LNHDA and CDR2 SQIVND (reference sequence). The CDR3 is CASDRGPGAGYTF. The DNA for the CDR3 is TGTGCCAGCGATCGAGGTCCAGGGGCAGGCTACACCTTC.

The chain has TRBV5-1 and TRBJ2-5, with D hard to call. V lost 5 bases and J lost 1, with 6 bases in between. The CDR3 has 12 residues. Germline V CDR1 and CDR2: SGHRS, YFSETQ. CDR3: CASRFSQETQYF. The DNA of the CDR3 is TGCGCCAGCAGGTTTAGCCAAGAGACCCAGTACTTC.

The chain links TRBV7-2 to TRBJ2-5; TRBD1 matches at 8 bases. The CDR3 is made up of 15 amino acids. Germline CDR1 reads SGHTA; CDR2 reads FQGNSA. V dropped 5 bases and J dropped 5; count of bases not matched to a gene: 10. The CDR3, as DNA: TGTGCCAGCAGCCAAGCCGGGACAGGAGGGGAGACCCAGTACTTC. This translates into CASSQAGTGGETQYF.

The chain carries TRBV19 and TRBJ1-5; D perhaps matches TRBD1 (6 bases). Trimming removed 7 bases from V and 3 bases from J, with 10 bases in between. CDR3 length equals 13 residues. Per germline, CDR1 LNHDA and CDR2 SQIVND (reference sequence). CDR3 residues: CASTTGINQPQHF. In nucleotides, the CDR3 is TGTGCCAGTACAACAGGGATCAATCAGCCCCAGCATTTT.

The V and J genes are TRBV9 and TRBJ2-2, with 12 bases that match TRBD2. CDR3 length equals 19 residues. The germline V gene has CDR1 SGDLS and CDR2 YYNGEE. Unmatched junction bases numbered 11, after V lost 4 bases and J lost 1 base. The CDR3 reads CASSPRRLAGDGNTGELFF. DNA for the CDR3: TGTGCCAGCAGCCCGAGAAGACTAGCGGGGGATGGGAACACCGGGGAGCTGTTTTTT.

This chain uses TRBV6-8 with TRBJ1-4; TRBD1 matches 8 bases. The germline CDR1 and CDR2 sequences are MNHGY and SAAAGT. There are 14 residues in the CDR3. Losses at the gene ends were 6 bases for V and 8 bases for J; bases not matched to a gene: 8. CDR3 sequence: CASSKDRDDEKLFF. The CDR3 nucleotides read TGTGCCAGCAGCAAGGACAGGGACGACGAAAAACTGTTTTTT.

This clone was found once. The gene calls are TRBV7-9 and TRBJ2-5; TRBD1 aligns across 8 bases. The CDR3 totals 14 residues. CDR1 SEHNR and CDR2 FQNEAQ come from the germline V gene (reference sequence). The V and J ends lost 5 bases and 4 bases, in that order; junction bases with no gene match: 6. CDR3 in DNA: TGTGCCAGCAGCCTCAGGGGGCCAGGAGAGACCCAGTACTTC. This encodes CASSLRGPGETQYF.

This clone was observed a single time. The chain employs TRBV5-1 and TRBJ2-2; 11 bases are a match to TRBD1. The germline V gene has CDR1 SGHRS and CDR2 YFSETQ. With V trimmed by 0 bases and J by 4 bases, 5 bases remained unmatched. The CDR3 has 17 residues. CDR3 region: CASSLAGGTGGTGELFF. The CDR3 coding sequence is TGCGCCAGCAGCTTGGCCGGAGGGACAGGGGGCACCGGGGAGCTGTTTTTT.

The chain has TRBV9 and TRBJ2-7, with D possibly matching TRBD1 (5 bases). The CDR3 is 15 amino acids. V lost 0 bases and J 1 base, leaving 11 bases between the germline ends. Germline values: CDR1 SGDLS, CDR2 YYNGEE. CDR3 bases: TGTGCCAGCAGCGTAGAAGCTGGACAATCCTACGAGCAGTACTTC. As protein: CASSVEAGQSYEQYF.

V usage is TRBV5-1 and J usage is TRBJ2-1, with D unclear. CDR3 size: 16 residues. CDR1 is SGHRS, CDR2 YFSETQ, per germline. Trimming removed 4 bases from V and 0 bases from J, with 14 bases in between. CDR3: CASSAKDSSSYNEQFF. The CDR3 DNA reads TGCGCCAGCAGCGCCAAAGACTCGAGCTCCTACAATGAGCAGTTCTTC. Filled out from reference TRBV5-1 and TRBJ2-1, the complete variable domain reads KAGVTQTPRYLIKTRGQQVTLSCSPISGHRSVSWYQQTPGQGLQFLFEYFSETQRNKGNFPGRFSGRQFSNSRSEMNVSTLELGDSALYLCASSAKDSSSYNEQFFGPGTRLTVL.

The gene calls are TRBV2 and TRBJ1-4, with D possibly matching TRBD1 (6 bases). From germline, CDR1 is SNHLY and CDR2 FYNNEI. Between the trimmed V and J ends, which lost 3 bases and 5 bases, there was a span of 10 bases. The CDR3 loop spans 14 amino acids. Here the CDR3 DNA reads TGTGCCAGCAGTGAGCTAGACAGGAATGAAAAACTGTTTTTT. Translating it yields CASSELDRNEKLFF.